These 19 T cell receptor beta chains came from one sample sequenced in a study of T-cell memory formation after mild COVID-19. MiXCR, run by TCRdb on the 5' RACE reads, gives a single entry per CDR3 protein. This sample carries more than 350,000 distinct CDR3 sequences, around 20% of them seen once, and the ten largest clones take about an eighth. What was sequenced was PBMCs or a T cell subset sorted from them (not recorded which). The source of these receptors is an adult woman who had mild COVID-19 (a few samples of this study predate the infection). Cell type and time point are not known.

This clonotype showed up many times. The chain recombines TRBV5-1 with TRBJ2-5; tentative D call: TRBD2 (6 bases). This CDR3 has 15 amino acids. Germline CDR1 SGHRS, CDR2 YFSETQ. Trimming cost V 0 bases and J 7 bases, with 16 bases left between them. The DNA of the CDR3 is TGCGCCAGCAGCTTGGACGGGAGCGAGTTGGGGACCCAGTACTTC. This encodes CASSLDGSELGTQYF.

With respect to this clonotype: Its ends do not fully match the called genes, so a read error is possible. The chain carries TRBV7-7 and TRBJ2-3, with 7 bases aligning to TRBD2. Germline V gene sequence: CDR1 SSHAT, CDR2 FNYEAQ (reference sequence). This CDR3 spans 15 amino acids. CDR3 amino acids: CASSLGAGPTDTQYF. As DNA, the CDR3 is TGTGCTAGCAGCTTAGGAGCGGGGCCCACAGATACGCAGTATTTT.

This clonotype was recorded many times. The rearrangement joins TRBV5-6 to TRBJ2-5; a possible D gene is TRBD1 (7 bases). The CDR3 spans 17 residues. Trimming stripped 4 bases from V and 3 bases from J, with 22 bases between. The germline gives CDR1 SGHDT, CDR2 YYEEEE. CDR3 residues: CASSIKTGTRGEETQYF. The DNA for the CDR3 is TGTGCCAGCAGCATAAAGACCGGGACCAGGGGGGAAGAGACCCAGTACTTC.

In its sample, this clonotype was seen a few times. V gene TRBV19 combines with J gene TRBJ2-3, with 11 bases lining up with TRBD1. CDR1 is LNHDA and CDR2 is SQIVND in the germline V gene (reference sequence). V dropped 6 bases and J dropped 4; count of bases not matched to a gene: 3. The CDR3 loop spans 14 amino acids. Here the CDR3 reads CASSGQGAADTQYF. Written as DNA, the CDR3 is TGTGCCAGTAGCGGACAGGGGGCGGCAGATACGCAGTATTTT. Complete variable domain (other parts from reference TRBV19 and TRBJ2-3): DGGITQSPKYLFRKEGQNVTLSCEQNLNHDAMYWYRQDPGQGLRLIYYSQIVNDFQKGDIAEGYSVSREKKESFPLTVTSAQKNPTAFYLCASSGQGAADTQYFGPGTRLTVL.

The chain uses TRBV24-1 and TRBJ2-5, with TRBD1 as a possible D gene (6 bases). The germline CDR1 and CDR2 sequences are KGHDR and SFDVKD. This CDR3 has 15 residues. V lost 6 bases and J 4 bases, leaving 17 bases between the germline ends. The CDR3 DNA sequence: TGTGCCACCAGTCCCCACCAGGGGTTTGGAGAGACCCAGTACTTC. Protein product: CATSPHQGFGETQYF.

This clonotype appeared a few times. The rearrangement uses TRBV9 and TRBJ2-3; 9 bases line up with TRBD2. Germline V lookup: CDR1 SGDLS, CDR2 YYNGEE. V gave up 3 bases and J gave up 2 bases; unmatched junction bases: 7. CDR3 size: 16 residues. Here the CDR3 reads CASSATLAGSTDTQYF. The CDR3 DNA is TGTGCCAGCAGCGCAACACTAGCGGGTTCCACAGATACGCAGTATTTT.

The chain joins TRBV7-3 to TRBJ2-2; the D gene is possibly TRBD2 (6 bases). Germline CDR1 is SGHTA and CDR2 is FQGTGA. V was clipped by 5 bases and J by 6 bases, with 19 bases between them. CDR3 size: 16 residues. The CDR3 here is CASSAERDGRAGELFF. CDR3 DNA: TGTGCCAGCAGCGCCGAAAGGGACGGGAGAGCCGGGGAGCTGTTTTTT.

V usage is TRBV12-3 or TRBV12-4 and J usage is TRBJ1-2; D is perhaps TRBD1 (6 bases). Trimming removed 6 bases at V and 4 bases at J, with 21 bases between. The CDR3 spans 16 residues. The CDR3, as DNA: TGTGCCAGCAGACGATACAGGGTTTTAGAGGGCTATGGCTACACCTTC. It encodes CASRRYRVLEGYGYTF.

CDR3 residues: CASSEVLGTGNTIYF. CDR3 nucleotide sequence: TGTGCCAGCAGTGAAGTTCTGGGGACTGGAAACACCATATATTTT. The chain employs TRBV6-1 and TRBJ1-3; D not resolved. From germline, CDR1 is MNHNS and CDR2 SASEGT. The V end was cut by 1 base, the J end by 2 bases, with 9 bases between. The CDR3 is 15 residues long.

Only one count was recorded for this clonotype. The rearrangement links TRBV4-3 to TRBJ1-1; D not certain. The CDR3 length is 15 residues. CDR1 and CDR2 from the germline V gene are LGHNA and YSLEER. The V gene lost 0 bases and the J gene lost 7 bases, with 15 bases spanning the gap. The CDR3 spells CASSQDISGSSEAFF. The CDR3 DNA is TGCGCCAGCAGCCAAGATATTTCTGGGAGCAGTGAAGCTTTCTTT.

A few counts support this clonotype. The chain uses TRBV12-3 or TRBV12-4 and TRBJ1-2, with D perhaps matching TRBD1 (6 bases). The CDR3 sequence is 13 residues long. Trimming pared 4 bases from V and 6 bases from J, leaving 12 bases between. The CDR3 DNA reads TGTGCCAGCAGTTATTTACAGGGAGATGGCTACACCTTC. Translating gives CASSYLQGDGYTF.

In its sample, this clonotype was seen once. This chain links TRBV29-1 with TRBJ1-1; D gene unclear. The CDR3 runs 12 residues. The V end lost 5 bases, the J end lost 1 base, and 8 bases lay between the germline ends. Germline lookup yields CDR1 SQVTM and CDR2 ANQGSEA. The CDR3 coding sequence is TGCAGCGTTACACAGACGAACACTGAAGCTTTCTTT. It translates to CSVTQTNTEAFF.

This clonotype has just a few counts. This rearrangement joins TRBV5-1 to TRBJ1-1; no firm D call. CDR1 is SGHRS, CDR2 YFSETQ, per germline. The V gene lost 3 bases and the J gene lost 4 bases, with 13 bases spanning the gap. This CDR3 region has 14 residues. The CDR3 nucleotides are TGCGCCAGCAGCTCCTCTTTTGGAGGCACTGAAGCTTTCTTT. Its protein product is CASSSSFGGTEAFF.

This clonotype was found a few times. The chain employs TRBV2 and TRBJ2-7; D might be TRBD2 (5 bases). Trimming took 4 bases from V and 0 from J, leaving 10 bases between them. The CDR3 loop spans 14 amino acids. Germline loops: CDR1 SNHLY, CDR2 FYNNEI. Here the CDR3 DNA reads TGTGCCAGCAGTGCCGGACTCCTCTCCTACGAGCAGTACTTC. The encoded protein is CASSAGLLSYEQYF.

This clonotype has just a few counts. The chain uses TRBV29-1 and TRBJ2-7; D might be TRBD2 (5 bases). This CDR3 is 11 amino acids long. Per germline, CDR1 SQVTM and CDR2 ANQGSEA. Trimming cost V 5 bases and J 3 bases, with 8 bases left between them. CDR3 amino acids: CSVSEDYEQYF. CDR3 nucleotides: TGCAGCGTTTCGGAGGACTACGAGCAGTACTTC.

The genes are TRBV7-9 and TRBJ2-1; 7 bases align to TRBD2. CDR1 and CDR2 (germline): SEHNR, FQNEAQ (reference sequence). This CDR3 spans 15 amino acids. The J segment lost 2 bases and the V segment lost 5 bases, leaving 6 bases of the junction unmatched. CDR3 DNA sequence: TGTGCCAGCAGCCCGGGGAGGGGAACCTACAATGAGCAGTTCTTC. Its protein product is CASSPGRGTYNEQFF.

The V call is TRBV5-4, the J call TRBJ2-5; D possibly matches TRBD1 or TRBD2 (5 bases each). The CDR3 consists of 13 residues. Trimming removed 0 bases from V and 7 bases from J, with 10 bases in between. Germline V gives CDR1 SGHNT, CDR2 YYREEE (reference sequence). The CDR3 DNA is TGTGCCAGCAGCTTGGGGGAGAGGGGGACCCAGTACTTC. Encoded protein: CASSLGERGTQYF.

V is TRBV5-1 and J is TRBJ2-7; D gene ambiguous. V lost 4 bases and J lost 5, with 13 bases in between. The CDR3 is 13 residues long. The germline CDR1 and CDR2 sequences are SGHRS and YFSETQ. CDR3 DNA: TGCGCCAGCAGCCAAAACTCATTTGACGAGCAGTACTTC. Its translation is CASSQNSFDEQYF.

This clonotype was found a few times. The chain joins TRBV21-1 to TRBJ2-5; TRBD1, the table's D call, lacks a check against the DNA. TRBV21-1 is termed a pseudogene. This CDR3 comprises 14 residues. This CDR3 reads CAVQSYSGVETQYF. DNA of the CDR3: TGTGCCGTCCAATCCTACAGTGGGGTGGAGACCCAGTACTTC.